The T cell receptor beta chain under discussion was sequenced for a study of T cells in Graves' hyperthyroidism and ophthalmopathy. Germline assignment: CDR1 SGHRS and CDR2 YFSETQ. V was clipped by 7 bases and J by 3 bases; unmatched bases: 6. There are 13 residues in the CDR3. RNA transcripts were the template for amplifying TCR beta CDR3 regions. In the first-round RT-PCR of the TCR CDR3, the HTBI primer set was used. Using its own MiXCR run on the multiplex PCR reads, TCRdb lists one record per CDR3 protein. The table has hundreds of thousands of distinct CDR3 sequences, 38% seen once; the top ten hold around 10%.

This TCR was sampled from a man aged 18 to 30 with Graves' hyperthyroidism. What was sequenced was blood. This chain joins TRBV5-1 and TRBJ1-2; the match to TRBD1 covers 7 bases. The CDR3 region has the DNA TGCGCCAGCGTTTCTACAGGGGACTATGGCTACACCTTC. Translating it yields CASVSTGDYGYTF. The full variable domain, in which reference TRBV5-1 and TRBJ1-2 provide the parts outside the CDR3, is KAGVTQTPRYLIKTRGQQVTLSCSPISGHRSVSWYQQTPGQGLQFLFEYFSETQRNKGNFPGRFSGRQFSNSRSEMNVSTLELGDSALYLCASVSTGDYGYTFGSGTRLTVV.